This T cell receptor beta chain was captured in a study of Graves' ophthalmopathy and Graves' hyperthyroidism. Amplification from RNA transcripts yielded the TCR beta CDR3 regions. After a first-round RT-PCR with HTBI primers, a second-round multiplex PCR was run. From the multiplex PCR reads, TCRdb called clonotypes with MiXCR, one entry per CDR3 protein. The table lists a few hundred thousand distinct CDR3 sequences, 20% to 25% of them singletons, with 3% in the top ten. V was trimmed by 4 bases and J by 7 bases, leaving 14 bases between them. CDR3 length equals 13 residues. Germline V gives CDR1 LNHDA, CDR2 SQIVND (reference sequence).

This sequence joins TRBV19 and TRBJ2-7; D gene uncertain. Sequenced sample: peripheral blood. This receptor was taken from a woman between 18 and 29 years old with stable Graves' hyperthyroidism. The CDR3 DNA reads TGTGCCAGTAGTAATGGACCCCATCGTGAGCAGTACTTC. This sequence encodes CASSNGPHREQYF.